Reported below is one TCR beta chain. The data stem from a study of T cell responses to AZD1222 COVID-19 vaccine. J lost 5 bases, V lost 3 bases, and 6 bases had no gene match. CDR1 SGHNT and CDR2 YYREEE come from the germline V gene (reference sequence). The CDR3 totals 15 residues. Using immunoSEQ multiplex PCR, the repertoire was profiled, and TCRdb retains in-frame clones only, with some absent. Among 70,000 to 75,000 clones listed, around nine tenths were seen once. Sequenced material: peripheral blood, taken 28 days after the second AZD1222 dose. The clonotype comes from an adult who received the AZD1222 COVID-19 vaccine. This chain links TRBV5-4 with TRBJ2-1; 9 bases line up with TRBD1. The CDR3 spells CASSSPGDRDNEQFF. CDR3 DNA sequence: TGTGCCAGCAGCTCCCCCGGGGACAGGGACAATGAGCAGTTCTTC. Using reference TRBV5-4 and TRBJ2-1 for the parts outside the CDR3, the full variable domain is ETGVTQSPTHLIKTRGQQVTLRCSSQSGHNTVSWYQQALGQGPQFIFQYYREEENGRGNFPPRFSGLQFPNYSSELNVNALELDDSALYLCASSSPGDRDNEQFFGPGTRLTVL.